This is a list of T cell receptor beta chains from one sample in a study of cytomegalovirus exposure and HLA in healthy donors. Only in-frame clones appear in the TCRdb table, and some are missing; sequencing was by immunoSEQ multiplex PCR. Of about 100,000 clones in the sample, roughly 84% were seen once. Sequenced input: PBMCs. The receptors shown here come from a woman aged 18-30 years in good health and CMV-seronegative. CDR3s include the opening cysteine and the closing phenylalanine or tryptophan. The D gene is left open where the match is weak. Only part of the rows carry a size: once, few, many, or a class if the clone is expanded.

TRBD1 | . | TRBJ1-1 | 16 | TRBV2 | TGTGCCAGCACCGGGACAGGGGGCGGAATTGGGACTGAAGCTTTCTTT | CASTGTGGGIGTEAFF
. | once | TRBJ2-5 | 15 | TRBV29-1 | TGCAGCGTTGAAATCGGGGATCCCGTGCAAGAGACCCAGTACTTC | CSVEIGDPVQETQYF
. | . | TRBJ2-7 | 14 | TRBV27 | TGTGCCAGTCAAAGTGACAGACAATCCTACGAGCAGTACTTC | CASQSDRQSYEQYF
TRBD1 | . | TRBJ1-1 | 14 | TRBV5-1 | TGCGCCAGCAGCTTGGGACAGGGGTTCCCTGAAGCTTTCTTT | CASSLGQGFPEAFF
TRBD2 | . | TRBJ2-1 | 15 | TRBV7-9 | TGTGCCAGCAGCTGGACTAGCGGGGGGGCCCATGAGCAGTTCTTC | CASSWTSGGAHEQFF
TRBD2 | . | TRBJ2-1 | 17 | TRBV4-1 | TGCGCCAGCAGCTCCCGTCCCCCTAGCGGGAGGGACAATGAGCAGTTCTTC | CASSSRPPSGRDNEQFF
TRBD1 | few | TRBJ2-7 | 15 | TRBV6-5 | TGTGCCAGCAACCCGGCACAGGGGGTCTCCTACGAGCAGTACTTC | CASNPAQGVSYEQYF
. | . | TRBJ2-7 | 16 | TRBV6-5 | TGTGCCAGCAGTTACTCGGGCAGCGGAGGTCATACCGAGCAGTACTTC | CASSYSGSGGHTEQYF
TRBD2 | . | TRBJ2-7 | 17 | TRBV29-1 | TGCAGCGTTGAGGGAGGAGATTCCGGACTAGCGGTATACGAGCAGTACTTC | CSVEGGDSGLAVYEQYF
TRBD1 | . | TRBJ2-2 | 17 | TRBV4-3 | TGCGCCAGCAGCCAAGATGTGACAGGGGGGAACACCGGGGAGCTGTTTTTT | CASSQDVTGGNTGELFF
TRBD1 | once | TRBJ1-2 | 18 | TRBV7-8 | TGTGCCAGCAGCTCGAGGACAGGACCCAACCCCACTATGTATGGCTACACCTTC | CASSSRTGPNPTMYGYTF
TRBD2 | . | TRBJ2-2 | 18 | TRBV11-2 | TGTGCCAGCAGCTCCGAGAAACGAACTAGCGGGAGGCCCGGGGAGCTGTTTTTT | CASSSEKRTSGRPGELFF
. | once | TRBJ1-1 | 14 | TRBV29-1 | TGCAGCGTTCTGGACGGGCAGGGGAACACTGAAGCTTTCTTT | CSVLDGQGNTEAFF
TRBD1 | . | TRBJ2-3 | 15 | TRBV4-3 | TGCGCCAGCAGCCAAGGACAGGGGATGGCAGATACGCAGTATTTT | CASSQGQGMADTQYF
. | . | TRBJ2-1 | 13 | TRBV27 | TGTGCCAGCAGTTTCCCTAACTACAATGAGCAGTTCTTC | CASSFPNYNEQFF
TRBD1 | . | TRBJ1-1 | 12 | TRBV11-3 | TGTGCCAGCAGCCCCGAGAGGGGGCCAGCTTTCTTT | CASSPERGPAFF
. | . | TRBJ2-1 | 15 | TRBV19 | TGTGCCAGTACCGCGGACAGAGGGACCTACAATGAGCAGTTCTTC | CASTADRGTYNEQFF
TRBD1 | . | TRBJ1-2 | 14 | TRBV7-9 | TGTGCCAGCAGCCTAGGACAGGCTGTCTATGGCTACACCTTC | CASSLGQAVYGYTF